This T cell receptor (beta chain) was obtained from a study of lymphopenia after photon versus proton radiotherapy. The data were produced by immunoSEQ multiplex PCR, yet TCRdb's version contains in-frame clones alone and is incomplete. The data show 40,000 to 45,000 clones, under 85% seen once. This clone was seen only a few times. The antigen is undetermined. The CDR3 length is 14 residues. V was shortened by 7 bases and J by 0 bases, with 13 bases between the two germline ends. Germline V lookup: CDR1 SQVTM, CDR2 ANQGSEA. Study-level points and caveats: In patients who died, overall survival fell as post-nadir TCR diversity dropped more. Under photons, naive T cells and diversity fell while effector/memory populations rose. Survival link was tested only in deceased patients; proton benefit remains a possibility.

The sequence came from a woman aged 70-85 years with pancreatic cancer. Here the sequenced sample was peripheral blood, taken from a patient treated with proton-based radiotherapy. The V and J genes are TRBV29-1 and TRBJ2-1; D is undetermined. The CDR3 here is CSARSRSSYNEQFF. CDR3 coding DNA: TGCAGCGCTAGGAGCAGGAGCTCCTACAATGAGCAGTTCTTC.